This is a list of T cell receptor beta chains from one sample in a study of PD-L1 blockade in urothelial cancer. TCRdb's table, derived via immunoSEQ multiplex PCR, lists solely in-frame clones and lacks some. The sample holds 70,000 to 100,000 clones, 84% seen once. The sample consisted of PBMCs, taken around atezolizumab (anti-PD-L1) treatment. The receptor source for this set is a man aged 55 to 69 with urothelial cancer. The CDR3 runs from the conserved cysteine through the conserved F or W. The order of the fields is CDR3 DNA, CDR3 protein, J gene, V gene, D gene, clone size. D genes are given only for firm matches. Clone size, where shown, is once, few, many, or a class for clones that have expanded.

CDR3 DNA: TGTGCCAGCAGTTTACGGGGGGCCTCATCTGAAGCTTTCTTT; CDR3 protein: CASSLRGASSEAFF; J gene: TRBJ1-1; V gene: TRBV27; D gene: -; clone size: -
CDR3 DNA: TGTGCCAGCAGCTTACAGGCGGGACAGGGGGTTAGAACCGGGGAGCTGTTTTTT; CDR3 protein: CASSLQAGQGVRTGELFF; J gene: TRBJ2-2; V gene: TRBV7-9; D gene: TRBD1; clone size: -
CDR3 DNA: TGCGCCAGCAGCCCTGTGGGGGCCGACTATGGCTACACCTTC; CDR3 protein: CASSPVGADYGYTF; J gene: TRBJ1-2; V gene: TRBV5-1; D gene: -; clone size: -
CDR3 DNA: TGTGCCAGCAGTTACTCCCAGGCTTATAATTCACCCCTCCACTTT; CDR3 protein: CASSYSQAYNSPLHF; J gene: TRBJ1-6; V gene: TRBV6-5; D gene: -; clone size: -
CDR3 DNA: TGTGCCAGCTCACCAACTAGCGGGATAAGCACAGATACGCAGTATTTT; CDR3 protein: CASSPTSGISTDTQYF; J gene: TRBJ2-3; V gene: TRBV18; D gene: TRBD2; clone size: -
CDR3 DNA: TGTGCCAGCAGTGACGGACAGGGACAAGGGGGCGAGCAGTACTTC; CDR3 protein: CASSDGQGQGGEQYF; J gene: TRBJ2-7; V gene: TRBV2; D gene: TRBD1; clone size: -
CDR3 DNA: TGCGCCAGCAGTAGCCGACAGAACGAGCAGTACTTC; CDR3 protein: CASSSRQNEQYF; J gene: TRBJ2-7; V gene: TRBV10-1; D gene: -; clone size: few
CDR3 DNA: TGTGCCAGCAGCCCACGGAGTTCTGGGGCCAACGTCCTGACTTTC; CDR3 protein: CASSPRSSGANVLTF; J gene: TRBJ2-6; V gene: TRBV5-6; D gene: -; clone size: -
CDR3 DNA: TGTGCCAGCAGCGACACAGGGGCCCCCTACGAGCAGTACTTC; CDR3 protein: CASSDTGAPYEQYF; J gene: TRBJ2-7; V gene: TRBV25-1; D gene: TRBD1; clone size: -
CDR3 DNA: TGTGCCAGCACTGGGCAGCGGGGGACCTACGAGCAGTACTTC; CDR3 protein: CASTGQRGTYEQYF; J gene: TRBJ2-7; V gene: TRBV2; D gene: TRBD2; clone size: -
CDR3 DNA: TGTGCCAGCACCACTTACCAAGAGACCCAGTACTTC; CDR3 protein: CASTTYQETQYF; J gene: TRBJ2-5; V gene: TRBV7-2; D gene: -; clone size: few
CDR3 DNA: TGTGCCAGCAGTGTTATCCTAGCGGGAGAAGAGACCCAGTACTTC; CDR3 protein: CASSVILAGEETQYF; J gene: TRBJ2-5; V gene: TRBV6-4; D gene: TRBD2; clone size: -
CDR3 DNA: TGTGCCAGCAGATCCGACAGGGCCTGGGCCAACGTCCTGACTTTC; CDR3 protein: CASRSDRAWANVLTF; J gene: TRBJ2-6; V gene: TRBV2; D gene: TRBD1; clone size: -
CDR3 DNA: TGTGCCAGCAGTCCCGGGGACAGGGGAAACACCATATATTTT; CDR3 protein: CASSPGDRGNTIYF; J gene: TRBJ1-3; V gene: TRBV6-6; D gene: TRBD1; clone size: -
CDR3 DNA: TGTGCCAGCTCCACGGGCAGGGGGAATGAGCAGTTCTTC; CDR3 protein: CASSTGRGNEQFF; J gene: TRBJ2-1; V gene: TRBV18; D gene: TRBD1; clone size: -
CDR3 DNA: TGTGCCAGCAGACCTGGACTAGCGGCCTCCTACGAGCAGTACTTC; CDR3 protein: CASRPGLAASYEQYF; J gene: TRBJ2-7; V gene: TRBV6-6; D gene: TRBD2; clone size: -
CDR3 DNA: TGCGCCAGCAGCTGGGGGACAGGGGATACCGGGGAGCTGTTTTTT; CDR3 protein: CASSWGTGDTGELFF; J gene: TRBJ2-2; V gene: TRBV5-1; D gene: TRBD1; clone size: -
CDR3 DNA: TGTGCCAGCAGACTCTCAGGGGTAGGGGCCAACGTCCTGACTTTC; CDR3 protein: CASRLSGVGANVLTF; J gene: TRBJ2-6; V gene: TRBV28; D gene: -; clone size: few
CDR3 DNA: TGTGCCAGCGGGATAACAGGGGGCTCCTACAATGAGCAGTTCTTC; CDR3 protein: CASGITGGSYNEQFF; J gene: TRBJ2-1; V gene: TRBV6-4; D gene: TRBD1; clone size: -
CDR3 DNA: TGTGCCAGCAGCGATGATAGGGACACTGGGGACCAAGAGACCCAGTACTTC; CDR3 protein: CASSDDRDTGDQETQYF; J gene: TRBJ2-5; V gene: TRBV9; D gene: -; clone size: -
CDR3 DNA: TGTGCCAGCAGCTACGACTTTGCCCAGAAGACCCAGTACTTC; CDR3 protein: CASSYDFAQKTQYF; J gene: TRBJ2-5; V gene: TRBV7-2; D gene: -; clone size: few
CDR3 DNA: TGCGCCAGCAGCCGAAACGAACAGGCCACCGGGGAGACCCAGTACTTC; CDR3 protein: CASSRNEQATGETQYF; J gene: TRBJ2-5; V gene: TRBV5-1; D gene: -; clone size: -
CDR3 DNA: TGTGCCATCAGTGAGACAGGGATAAGGGGAGATACGCAGTATTTT; CDR3 protein: CAISETGIRGDTQYF; J gene: TRBJ2-3; V gene: TRBV10-3; D gene: -; clone size: -
CDR3 DNA: TGTGCCAGCAGCGTAGCCGCCCGGGGGATCTACAATGAGCAGTTCTTC; CDR3 protein: CASSVAARGIYNEQFF; J gene: TRBJ2-1; V gene: TRBV9; D gene: -; clone size: -
CDR3 DNA: TGTGCCAGCTCACCTTCGGCAGGACTCACAGATACGCAGTATTTT; CDR3 protein: CASSPSAGLTDTQYF; J gene: TRBJ2-3; V gene: TRBV18; D gene: -; clone size: -
CDR3 DNA: TGCAGCGTTGAATTTCCTAGCGGGAGGACGACCATAGAGACCCAGTACTTC; CDR3 protein: CSVEFPSGRTTIETQYF; J gene: TRBJ2-5; V gene: TRBV29-1; D gene: TRBD2; clone size: -
CDR3 DNA: TGTGCCAGCAGTCCCCAAGGGACACCTGAGCAAGCGTACTTC; CDR3 protein: CASSPQGTPEQAYF; J gene: TRBJ2-7; V gene: TRBV6-5; D gene: -; clone size: few
CDR3 DNA: TGTGCCAGCAGCGACACAGGGGGCCCCGAGGACACTGAAGCTTTCTTT; CDR3 protein: CASSDTGGPEDTEAFF; J gene: TRBJ1-1; V gene: TRBV5-4; D gene: TRBD1; clone size: -
CDR3 DNA: TGTGCCAGCTCACCACCGGGCATGAGGGACTATGGCTACACCTTC; CDR3 protein: CASSPPGMRDYGYTF; J gene: TRBJ1-2; V gene: TRBV18; D gene: -; clone size: -
CDR3 DNA: TGCGCCAGCAGCAAGGACAGGGGTTCAAACACTGAAGCTTTCTTT; CDR3 protein: CASSKDRGSNTEAFF; J gene: TRBJ1-1; V gene: TRBV5-1; D gene: TRBD1; clone size: once
CDR3 DNA: TGTGCCAGCAGCGCGGGACAGACCAAAGATCAGCCCCAGCATTTT; CDR3 protein: CASSAGQTKDQPQHF; J gene: TRBJ1-5; V gene: TRBV9; D gene: TRBD1; clone size: -
CDR3 DNA: TGTGCCAGCAGCTTGCAGGGTAGCGGGAGAGGAGATACGCAGTATTTT; CDR3 protein: CASSLQGSGRGDTQYF; J gene: TRBJ2-3; V gene: TRBV5-5; D gene: TRBD2; clone size: -
CDR3 DNA: TGTGCCAGCAGAGACAGGGAAGTGAGTCAGCCCCAGCATTTT; CDR3 protein: CASRDREVSQPQHF; J gene: TRBJ1-5; V gene: TRBV6-5; D gene: TRBD1; clone size: -
CDR3 DNA: TGTGCCAGCAGTTTAGTCGCCTACGAGCAGTACTTC; CDR3 protein: CASSLVAYEQYF; J gene: TRBJ2-7; V gene: TRBV28; D gene: -; clone size: -
CDR3 DNA: TGTGCCAGCAGCAAAGCGGGGGGGACTAGCGGGTCCACAGATACGCAGTATTTT; CDR3 protein: CASSKAGGTSGSTDTQYF; J gene: TRBJ2-3; V gene: TRBV21-1; D gene: -; clone size: -
CDR3 DNA: TGTGCCAGCAGTGAAATTAAGGGACAGGGGTACTCTGAAGCTTTCTTT; CDR3 protein: CASSEIKGQGYSEAFF; J gene: TRBJ1-1; V gene: TRBV25-1; D gene: TRBD1; clone size: -
CDR3 DNA: TGTGCCAGCAGCCACGACAGGGGGCCCTACAATGAGCAGTTCTTC; CDR3 protein: CASSHDRGPYNEQFF; J gene: TRBJ2-1; V gene: TRBV7-2; D gene: TRBD1; clone size: few
CDR3 DNA: TGTGCCAGCTCACCACCGGAGGGGGCGCGCAATGAGCAGTTCTTC; CDR3 protein: CASSPPEGARNEQFF; J gene: TRBJ2-1; V gene: TRBV18; D gene: -; clone size: -
CDR3 DNA: TGTGCCAGCAGCGAAAGAGGCGGGGGAATCTACGAGCAGTACTTC; CDR3 protein: CASSERGGGIYEQYF; J gene: TRBJ2-7; V gene: TRBV6-1; D gene: TRBD2; clone size: few
CDR3 DNA: TGCGCCAGCAGCCAAGAAACCAGGGGGCTGAGAAACATTCAGTACTTC; CDR3 protein: CASSQETRGLRNIQYF; J gene: TRBJ2-4; V gene: TRBV4-3; D gene: TRBD1; clone size: -
CDR3 DNA: TGCGCCAGCTCCCCGCGGGGCAGAGAGAATGAGCAGTTCTTC; CDR3 protein: CASSPRGRENEQFF; J gene: TRBJ2-1; V gene: TRBV10-1; D gene: -; clone size: -
CDR3 DNA: TGTGCCACCAGCTTTAGCGGGCCCCTGGAGGAGCAGTACTTC; CDR3 protein: CATSFSGPLEEQYF; J gene: TRBJ2-7; V gene: TRBV15; D gene: TRBD2; clone size: -
CDR3 DNA: TGCGCCAGCAGCCAAGTAAACAGGGGATCCAAAAACATTCAGTACTTC; CDR3 protein: CASSQVNRGSKNIQYF; J gene: TRBJ2-4; V gene: TRBV4-1; D gene: TRBD1; clone size: -
CDR3 DNA: TGCGCCAGCAGCCCAACAGGGGGCTCCTACGAGCAGTACTTC; CDR3 protein: CASSPTGGSYEQYF; J gene: TRBJ2-7; V gene: TRBV5-1; D gene: TRBD1; clone size: -
CDR3 DNA: TGTGCCAGCAGCGGCGGACTAGCGGCTTACAATGAGCAGTTCTTC; CDR3 protein: CASSGGLAAYNEQFF; J gene: TRBJ2-1; V gene: TRBV5-4; D gene: TRBD2; clone size: -
CDR3 DNA: TGTGCCAGCAGCTTAGCGGGACTACCGACCTACGAGCAGTACTTC; CDR3 protein: CASSLAGLPTYEQYF; J gene: TRBJ2-7; V gene: TRBV11-3; D gene: TRBD2; clone size: -
CDR3 DNA: TGTGCCAGCAGTGAACGAGGGAACACTGAAGCTTTCTTT; CDR3 protein: CASSERGNTEAFF; J gene: TRBJ1-1; V gene: TRBV25-1; D gene: -; clone size: -
CDR3 DNA: TGTGCCAGTAGTATAGAGGGCAGCGGGAGTCTCCACAATGAGCAGTTCTTC; CDR3 protein: CASSIEGSGSLHNEQFF; J gene: TRBJ2-1; V gene: TRBV19; D gene: TRBD2; clone size: -
CDR3 DNA: TGCGCCAGCAGCCAAGTAGACATGGGACTAGCGGGAGGCAATGAGCAGTTCTTC; CDR3 protein: CASSQVDMGLAGGNEQFF; J gene: TRBJ2-1; V gene: TRBV4-1; D gene: TRBD2; clone size: few
CDR3 DNA: TGTGCCACCAGCAGAGGAGCGCCGCTCTACGAGCAGTACTTC; CDR3 protein: CATSRGAPLYEQYF; J gene: TRBJ2-7; V gene: TRBV15; D gene: -; clone size: -
CDR3 DNA: TGTGCCAGCAGGTCGGACAGGCTCTACAATGAGCAGTTCTTC; CDR3 protein: CASRSDRLYNEQFF; J gene: TRBJ2-1; V gene: TRBV27; D gene: TRBD1; clone size: -
CDR3 DNA: TGTGCCAGCAGCGAGGGGACTTCTGAAGCTTTCTTT; CDR3 protein: CASSEGTSEAFF; J gene: TRBJ1-1; V gene: TRBV9; D gene: -; clone size: -